This T cell receptor (beta chain) was captured in a study of shared clonotypes between healthy human individuals. Study results and limitations: Researchers found naive subsets generally carried larger estimated richness than memory subsets.

The CDR3 is 12 residues long. CDR1 is MDHEN, CDR2 SYDVKM, per germline. Between the trimmed V and J ends, which lost 0 bases and 5 bases, there was a span of 5 bases. A remark on this clone: Its antigen is not identified. Other DNA variants within this sample encode the same CDR3.

Sequencing used immunoSEQ multiplex PCR; TCRdb keeps in-frame clones, though not all of them. This sample carries over 700,000 clones, 72% of them seen once, and the ten largest clones take less than 2%. The chain employs TRBV28 and TRBJ2-7; D possibly corresponds to TRBD2 (5 bases). Sequenced: memory CD4+ T cells sorted from blood. Subset here: CD45RA-negative fraction. This receptor was obtained from a woman in her thirties in good health. The CDR3 here is CASSLWGDEQYF. The DNA for the CDR3 is TGTGCCAGCAGTTTATGGGGAGACGAGCAGTACTTC.